The 10 T cell receptor beta chains reported below all come from one sample, sequenced in a study of siplizumab effects on memory and regulatory T cells (dated by TCRdb to about 2019). Receptor libraries were prepared by the immunoSEQ multiplex PCR assay. Entries here come from immuneACCESS through TCRdb and include only in-frame sequences with V and J called. Some clones fail to appear in such tables; in the studies checked, an unresolved V gene covers under half of the shortfall, and the cause of the remainder is unknown. This sample is represented by over 100,000 clones; over 85% of them were singletons. Clones ranked in the top ten supply 0.6% to 0.7% of the sample. Sample: Tregs sorted from blood. These receptor sequences come from a human donor in good health.

The chain employs TRBV5-6 and TRBJ1-2; weak D call: TRBD1 (5 bases). V lost 0 bases to trimming and J lost 6 bases, with 12 bases between them. Germline V lookup: CDR1 SGHDT, CDR2 YYEEEE. This CDR3 contains 14 residues. CDR3 amino acids: CASSLVAYRNGYTF. The CDR3 DNA follows: TGTGCCAGCAGCTTGGTTGCGTACAGGAATGGCTACACCTTC.

The V and J genes are TRBV11-2 and TRBJ1-6; TRBD1 is a possible D gene (5 bases). The germline V gene has CDR1 SGHAT and CDR2 FQNNGV. CDR3 length: 16 amino acids. Deletions cut 1 base from V and 3 bases from J, with 10 bases between. This chain's CDR3 is CASSLVRGFYNSPLHF. CDR3 in DNA: TGTGCCAGCAGCTTAGTGAGGGGCTTCTATAATTCACCCCTCCACTTT.

The genes are TRBV6-6 and TRBJ2-7, with a weak D call TRBD2 (5 bases). Germline loops: CDR1 MNHNY, CDR2 SVGAGI (reference sequence). The length of the CDR3 is 14 residues. V lost 5 bases, J lost 5 bases, and 16 bases lay in between. The chain's CDR3 is CASSHASFGNEQYF. Here the CDR3 DNA reads TGTGCCAGCAGTCACGCCTCATTCGGGAACGAGCAGTACTTC.

The chain carries TRBV4-1 and TRBJ1-4; D perhaps matches TRBD1 (5 bases). The CDR3 is 17 residues long. The V end was cut by 0 bases, the J end by 3 bases, with 14 bases between. CDR1 and CDR2 (germline): MGHRA, YSYEKL. Here the CDR3 DNA reads TGCGCCAGCAGCCAAGATCGAGGGGCCGGGGCTAATGAAAAACTGTTTTTT. This gives the protein CASSQDRGAGANEKLFF.

The chain couples TRBV7-8 to TRBJ1-5; D perhaps matches TRBD1 (5 bases). CDR1 is SGHVS, CDR2 FQNEAQ, per germline. The CDR3 sequence is 13 residues long. The V end lost 5 bases, the J end lost 7 bases, and 12 bases lay between the germline ends. CDR3 sequence reads: CASSRAGIQPQHF. CDR3 bases: TGTGCCAGCAGCCGGGCAGGGATACAGCCCCAGCATTTT.

The chain is built from TRBV7-2 and TRBJ1-3; D is unresolved. The CDR3 loop spans 14 amino acids. The V end lost 0 bases, the J end lost 4 bases, and 7 bases lay between the germline ends. Germline V gives CDR1 SGHTA, CDR2 FQGNSA. The CDR3 nucleotides are TGTGCCAGCAGCTTAGCGCCGAGAGGAAACACCATATATTTT. Residues: CASSLAPRGNTIYF.

This chain connects TRBV4-2 to TRBJ2-7; TRBD2 matches 11 bases. Germline V lookup: CDR1 LGHNA, CDR2 YNFKEQ. The CDR3 has 14 residues. J was trimmed by 5 bases and V by 4 bases; bases with no gene match: 4. CDR3 residues: CASSLGLAGDEQYF. In DNA form, the CDR3 reads TGTGCCAGCAGCCTCGGACTAGCGGGTGACGAGCAGTACTTC.

The chain uses TRBV4-1 and TRBJ2-1; 8 positions agree with TRBD1. CDR3 length equals 16 residues. Germline trimming cut 1 base from V and 7 bases from J; bases unmatched to any gene: 9. Per germline, CDR1 MGHRA and CDR2 YSYEKL. As DNA, the CDR3 is TGCGCCAGCAGCCAAGTCGAACAGGGGGTCTGGAATGAGCAGTTCTTC. It is translated as CASSQVEQGVWNEQFF.

CDR3: CASSQVLGVSYEQYF. CDR3 nucleotide sequence: TGTGCCAGCAGCCAAGTTCTCGGGGTCTCCTACGAGCAGTACTTC. The chain uses TRBV14 and TRBJ2-7; a weak D match, TRBD2 (5 bases). The length of the CDR3 is 15 residues. Trimming stripped 1 base from V and 0 bases from J, with 10 bases between. Germline CDR1 reads SGHDN; CDR2 reads FVKESK.

This chain joins TRBV7-9 and TRBJ2-7; weak D call: TRBD2 (5 bases). The CDR3 contains 15 residues. CDR1 and CDR2 (germline): SEHNR, FQNEAQ (reference sequence). Trimming pared 5 bases from V and 5 bases from J, leaving 19 bases between. The CDR3 sequence: CASSPGSGNHHEQYF. CDR3 sequence (DNA): TGTGCCAGCAGCCCAGGATCGGGGAATCACCACGAGCAGTACTTC.